Listed below are T cell receptor beta chains from one sample, sequenced in a study of blood T cell repertoires in COVID-19. Sequencing used immunoSEQ multiplex PCR; TCRdb keeps in-frame clones, though not all of them. The table lists about 220,000 clones, roughly 84% of them singletons, with 1.9% in the top ten. The material sequenced was peripheral blood. These receptor sequences come from a man in his forties with active or convalescent COVID-19. The conserved cysteine and the conserved F or W are not part of the CDR3 here. Each record gives: CDR3 protein, V gene.

ASSLPGGEGRETQY	TRBV7-6
ASNAWSLGSNQPQH	TRBV6-7
ASSLQGGVNTNIQY	TRBV5-1
ASSSGTGNTEAF	TRBV5-1
ASSQPGEWTEAF	TRBV3-1/TRBV3-2
ASSFSTSGAGELF	TRBV5-1
AWTPGQIVGAF	TRBV30
AWSANYGYT	TRBV30
AISGQRSNYGYT	TRBV10-3
ASSQVGASGGARDTQY	TRBV4-1
ASSLYGLAGGHMETQY	TRBV28
ASSPGDYGYT	TRBV5-6
ASSEDRGHGNTIY	TRBV6-1
ASSLRWTSGSTNTDTQY	TRBV7-3
ASSQGPGMVANTGELF	TRBV28
ARSIGGRGFGTDTQY	TRBV19
ASSPDRDWSYGYT	TRBV4-1
AISEPGGNYGYT	TRBV10-3
ASSQLASTDTQY	TRBV3-1/TRBV3-2
ASSSGQGFGGQETQY	TRBV7-6
ASGSGDSYNEQF	TRBV2